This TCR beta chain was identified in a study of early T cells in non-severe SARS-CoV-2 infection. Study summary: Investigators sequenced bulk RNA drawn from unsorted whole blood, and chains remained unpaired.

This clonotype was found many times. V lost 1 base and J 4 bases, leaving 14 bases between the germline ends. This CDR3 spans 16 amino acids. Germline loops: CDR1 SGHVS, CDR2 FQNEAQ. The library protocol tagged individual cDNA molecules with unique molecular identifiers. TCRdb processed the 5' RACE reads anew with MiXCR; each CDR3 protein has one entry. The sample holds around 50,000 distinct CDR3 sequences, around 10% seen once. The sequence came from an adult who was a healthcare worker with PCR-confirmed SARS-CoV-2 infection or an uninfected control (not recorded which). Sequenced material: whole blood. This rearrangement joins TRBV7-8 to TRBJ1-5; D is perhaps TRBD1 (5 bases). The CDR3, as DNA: TGTGCCAGCAGCTTAGATCGTCGAGGGGATAATCAGCCCCAGCATTTT. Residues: CASSLDRRGDNQPQHF.